This TCR beta chain originates from a study of blood T cell repertoires in COVID-19. Background on the study: From the United States, Italy and Spain came samples of acute and convalescent COVID-19. From T cells, B-cell-depleted T cells, or PBMCs came the material, which was cDNA or gDNA.

Germline V lookup: CDR1 MDHEN, CDR2 SYDVKM. Trimming removed 7 bases from V and 3 bases from J, with 16 bases in between. The CDR3 is made up of 15 amino acids. Original analysis: The assay estimated nucleated cells by amplifying reference gene primers. Assay used: immunoSEQ multiplex PCR; TCRdb lists only in-frame clones, some missing. V and J calls and clone size follow that table, whereas D and trimming were derived from the DNA. The sample includes just under 90,000 clones, 88% of them seen just once. The clonotype was recovered from a man between 60 and 75 years old with acute or convalescent COVID-19. Sequencing was performed on peripheral blood. V and J are TRBV28 and TRBJ1-3; D may be TRBD1 (6 bases). CDR3 coding DNA: TGTGCCAGCATTGACTCCACAGGGCTTGGAAACACCATATATTTT. As protein: CASIDSTGLGNTIYF.